The 24 T cell receptor beta chains below were found in one sample sequenced in a study of a mutant IDH1 vaccine in newly diagnosed glioma. Their antigen targets remain unknown. Time point noted: week 35, safety follow-up. A single vaccine dose contained 300 ug of mutant IDH1 20-mer peptide, and topical imiquimod was used with it. The table came from immunoSEQ multiplex PCR; TCRdb's copy has only in-frame clones and leaves some out. The sample holds about 32,000 clones, around 82% seen once. The sample was PBMCs, taken from a glioma patient whose treatment included an IDH1 peptide vaccine. The source of these receptors is a woman aged 40 to 55 with glioma.

The chain is built from TRBV30 and TRBJ2-1; D call uncertain. This CDR3 has 11 amino acids. Germline V gene sequence: CDR1 GTSNPN, CDR2 SVGIG (reference sequence). V gave up 1 base and J gave up 7 bases, with 5 bases separating them. CDR3 amino acids: CAWSALNEQFF. The CDR3 DNA is TGTGCCTGGAGTGCCCTAAATGAGCAGTTCTTC.

J is TRBJ1-2 and V is TRBV7-9, with 8 bases matching TRBD1. The trim removed 1 base at V and 8 bases at J, leaving 18 bases unmatched. CDR1 and CDR2 (germline): SEHNR, FQNEAQ (reference sequence). The CDR3 loop spans 18 amino acids. The DNA for the CDR3 is TGTGCCAGCAGCTTAGGCAGAAGGGTTGGGACAGGTCCCGGGGGCTACACCTTC. Amino acids: CASSLGRRVGTGPGGYTF.

This sequence joins TRBV9 and TRBJ2-7, with D possibly matching TRBD2 (6 bases). This CDR3 is built from 17 residues. V dropped 0 bases and J dropped 3 bases, with 19 bases sitting between them. Germline loops: CDR1 SGDLS, CDR2 YYNGEE. The CDR3 nucleotides read TGTGCCAGCAGCGTAGGCCCCGAGAACCGCGGGGTCTACGAGCAGTACTTC. This sequence encodes CASSVGPENRGVYEQYF.

The chain combines TRBV7-9 with TRBJ1-1; D unclear. Trimming left V 5 bases short and J 6 bases short, with 16 bases between. Germline V gene lookup returns CDR1 SEHNR and CDR2 FQNEAQ (reference sequence). The CDR3 is 14 amino acids. CDR3 residues: CASSPRPFKAEAFF. The CDR3 nucleotides are TGTGCCAGCAGCCCCAGGCCCTTTAAGGCTGAAGCTTTCTTT.

This rearrangement joins TRBV6-1 to TRBJ1-2; 11 bases map to TRBD1. The CDR3 totals 14 residues. Per germline, CDR1 MNHNS and CDR2 SASEGT. Trimming removed 10 bases from V and 4 bases from J; junction bases left unmatched: 8. The DNA of the CDR3 is TGTGCCACCTCGGGACAGGGGGGACGCTATGGCTACACCTTC. Amino acid sequence: CATSGQGGRYGYTF.

The J gene is TRBJ1-1, the V gene TRBV14; no definite D call. V was trimmed by 0 bases and J by 2 bases, leaving 7 bases between them. Germline-derived CDR1 and CDR2 are SGHDN and FVKESK. This CDR3 spans 14 amino acids. CDR3 nucleotides: TGTGCCAGCAGCCAAGAAATTTACAACACTGAAGCTTTCTTT. It translates to CASSQEIYNTEAFF.

This clone was seen only a few times. DNA of the CDR3: TGTGCCAGCAGCGGCGGACAGGGAAATCTATTTGGCTACACCTTC. It encodes CASSGGQGNLFGYTF. V is TRBV7-9 and J is TRBJ1-2; 8 bases match TRBD1. Germline V gene lookup returns CDR1 SEHNR and CDR2 FQNEAQ (reference sequence). J gave up 7 bases and V 5 bases, and 12 bases lay outside the gene matches. This CDR3 has 15 amino acids.

This clone was counted once. This rearrangement joins TRBV6-1 to TRBJ1-1; D is unclear. This CDR3 has 15 residues. V was shortened by 2 bases and J by 1 base, with 11 bases between the two germline ends. Per the germline V gene, CDR1 is MNHNS and CDR2 is SASEGT. The CDR3, as DNA: TGTGCCAGCAGTGAATCCGGGGTCCGGAACACTGAAGCTTTCTTT. This translates into CASSESGVRNTEAFF.

This rearrangement joins TRBV25-1 to TRBJ2-7; no clear D gene. The germline V gene encodes CDR1 MGHDK and CDR2 SYGVNS. Trimming removed 3 bases at V and 1 base at J, with 7 bases between. CDR3 size: 13 residues. The CDR3 region is CASSDLMSYEQYF. In nucleotides, the CDR3 is TGTGCCAGCAGTGACTTAATGTCCTACGAGCAGTACTTC.

This chain uses TRBV7-2 with TRBJ1-1; D uncertain. Germline V lookup: CDR1 SGHTA, CDR2 FQGNSA. The CDR3 contains 15 residues. The germline V and J ends were trimmed by 1 base and 0 bases, with 9 bases remaining between them. CDR3 coding DNA: TGTGCCAGCAGCTTAGTGAGGGCCATGAACACTGAAGCTTTCTTT. Encoded protein: CASSLVRAMNTEAFF.

The V call is TRBV4-2, the J call TRBJ2-1; a weak D match, TRBD2 (6 bases). Trimming stripped 0 bases from V and 7 bases from J, with 19 bases between. This CDR3 contains 17 residues. Per germline, CDR1 LGHNA and CDR2 YNFKEQ. CDR3 loop: CASSQELRDSLGNEQFF. CDR3 DNA sequence: TGTGCCAGCAGCCAAGAACTCCGGGACTCCCTGGGAAATGAGCAGTTCTTC.

The V and J genes are TRBV6-5 and TRBJ1-2; D not certain. Germline values: CDR1 MNHEY, CDR2 SVGAGI. This CDR3 spans 15 amino acids. Trimming cost V 2 bases and J 2 bases, with 12 bases left between them. CDR3 coding DNA: TGTGCCAGCAGTTACGGAGAAAGCCCAAACTATGGCTACACCTTC. Translation gives CASSYGESPNYGYTF.

The V call is TRBV7-2, the J call TRBJ2-3; D is ambiguous. The V gene's germline CDR1 is SGHTA and CDR2 FQGNSA. There are 13 residues in the CDR3. V was cut by 2 bases and J by 5 bases, with 8 bases left in between. The CDR3 sequence: CASSLIAVDTQYF. The CDR3 DNA follows: TGTGCCAGCAGCTTAATCGCGGTAGATACGCAGTATTTT.

This sequence joins TRBV10-3 and TRBJ1-2, with 8 nucleotides matching TRBD1. CDR3 length equals 14 residues. Germline V CDR1 and CDR2: ENHRY, SYGVKD. Trimming took 4 bases from V and 8 from J; bases not matched to a gene: 9. As DNA, the CDR3 is TGTGCCATCAGTGGCGGACAGGGATTATACGGCTACACCTTC. Protein sequence: CAISGGQGLYGYTF.

The V call is TRBV20-1, the J call TRBJ2-7; no reliable D call. In germline, CDR1 is DFQATT, CDR2 SNEGSKA (reference sequence). V lost 6 bases and J lost 7, with 10 bases in between. CDR3 length: 10 residues. CDR3 protein: CSAGTREQYF. The CDR3 DNA follows: TGCAGTGCGGGTACGAGGGAGCAGTACTTC.

The chain uses TRBV27 and TRBJ2-3; the D is unclear. Germline V gene sequence: CDR1 MNHEY, CDR2 SMNVEV (reference sequence). Trimming removed 7 bases at V and 0 bases at J, with 8 bases between. The CDR3 is 13 amino acids. The CDR3 sequence is CASKTGSTDTQYF. For the CDR3, the DNA is TGTGCCAGCAAGACGGGCAGCACAGATACGCAGTATTTT.

The chain has TRBV5-1 and TRBJ2-1; 10 nucleotides match TRBD2. CDR1 is SGHRS, CDR2 YFSETQ, per germline. With V trimmed by 0 bases and J by 8 bases, 14 bases remained unmatched. There are 18 residues in the CDR3. CDR3 DNA: TGCGCCAGCAGCTTGGCCGGGCGAGCGGGGGGGCCCGCGGATGAGCAGTTCTTC. Its protein is CASSLAGRAGGPADEQFF.

The V and J genes are TRBV6-1 and TRBJ1-1; D call uncertain. Germline V gene sequence: CDR1 MNHNS, CDR2 SASEGT. Trimming pared 6 bases from V and 0 bases from J, leaving 2 bases between. CDR3 length: 11 amino acids. The CDR3 here is CASRLNTEAFF. The CDR3 DNA reads TGTGCCAGCAGATTGAACACTGAAGCTTTCTTT.

J is TRBJ1-2 and V is TRBV27; 8 nucleotides match TRBD1. Trimming cost V 2 bases and J 3 bases; bases outside gene matches: 8. The germline V gene has CDR1 MNHEY and CDR2 SMNVEV (reference sequence). The CDR3 runs 16 residues. CDR3 bases: TGTGCCAGCAGTTTAGCTTGGACAGGGTACGACTATGGCTACACCTTC. Encoded protein: CASSLAWTGYDYGYTF.

On this clone itself: The junction departs from the called germline gene at one end, perhaps through a read error. The chain links TRBV10-1 to TRBJ2-7; 7 bases fit TRBD1. Germline CDR1 is WNHNN and CDR2 is SYGVQD (reference sequence). The CDR3 has 11 residues. The CDR3 sequence: CASTRGRAHAF. For the CDR3, the DNA is TGCGCCAGCACGAGGGGGCGAGCCCACGCCTTC.

The chain combines TRBV6-1 with TRBJ1-5, with D perhaps matching TRBD1 (5 bases). The CDR3 runs 13 residues. V gave up 2 bases and J gave up 5 bases, with 7 bases separating them. The germline V gene has CDR1 MNHNS and CDR2 SASEGT. The CDR3 region has the DNA TGTGCCAGCAGTGAAAGGGGTTATCAGCCCCAGCATTTT. Residues: CASSERGYQPQHF.

J is TRBJ2-5 and V is TRBV7-2; no reliable D call. Trimming removed 2 bases at V and 5 bases at J, with 9 bases between. This CDR3 is 13 amino acids long. Germline assignment: CDR1 SGHTA and CDR2 FQGNSA. CDR3 amino acids: CASSLMGYETQYF. As DNA, the CDR3 is TGTGCCAGCAGCTTAATGGGGTACGAGACCCAGTACTTC. Combining the CDR3 with reference TRBV7-2 and TRBJ2-5 gives the whole variable domain GAGVSQSPSNKVTEKGKDVELRCDPISGHTALYWYRQSLGQGLEFLIYFQGNSAPDKSGLPSDRFSAERTGGSVSTLTIQRTQQEDSAVYLCASSLMGYETQYFGPGTRLLVL.

The CDR3 DNA reads as TGTGCCAGCAGCCCCGATACCTACGAGCAGTACTTC. It is translated as CASSPDTYEQYF. V usage is TRBV7-9 and J usage is TRBJ2-7, with no clear D. CDR3 length: 12 residues. The germline CDR1 and CDR2 sequences are SEHNR and FQNEAQ (reference sequence). Trimming took off 5 bases at V and 2 bases at J, with 7 bases between the two ends.

The chain carries TRBV30 and TRBJ2-7, with D perhaps TRBD2 (5 bases). The CDR3 has 14 residues. V was clipped by 2 bases and J by 7 bases, with 18 bases between them. Germline V gene sequence: CDR1 GTSNPN, CDR2 SVGIG (reference sequence). The CDR3 sequence: CAWSRLAAAKEQYF. DNA for the CDR3: TGTGCCTGGAGTCGGCTAGCTGCGGCGAAGGAGCAGTACTTC.